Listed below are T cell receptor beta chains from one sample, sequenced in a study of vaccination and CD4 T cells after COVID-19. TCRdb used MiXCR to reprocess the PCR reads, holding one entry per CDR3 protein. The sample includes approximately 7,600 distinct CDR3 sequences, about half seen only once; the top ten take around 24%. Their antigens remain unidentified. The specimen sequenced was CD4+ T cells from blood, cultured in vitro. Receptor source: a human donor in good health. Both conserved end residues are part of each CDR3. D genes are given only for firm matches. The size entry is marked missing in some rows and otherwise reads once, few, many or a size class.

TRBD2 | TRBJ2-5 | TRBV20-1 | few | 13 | TGCAGTGCTACATGGACTAGCGGGGAGACCCAGTACTTC | CSATWTSGETQYF
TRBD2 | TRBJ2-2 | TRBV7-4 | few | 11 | TGCCTAGCGGGGGACACCGGGGAGCTGTTTTTT | CLAGDTGELFF
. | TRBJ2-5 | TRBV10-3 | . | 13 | TGTGCCATCAGTACAAATATCGGAGAGACCCAGTACTTC | CAISTNIGETQYF
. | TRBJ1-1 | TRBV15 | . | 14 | TGTGCCACCAGCAGGGGGTACGGGAACACTGAAGCTTTCTTT | CATSRGYGNTEAFF
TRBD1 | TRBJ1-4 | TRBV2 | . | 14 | TGTGCCAGCAGACCGGGACAGGCAAATGAAAAACTGTTTTTT | CASRPGQANEKLFF
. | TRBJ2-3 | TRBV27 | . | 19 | TGTGCCAGCAGTTTCTCCCTGGCTTTAGGCGGGTATCTCGCAGATACGCAGTATTTT | CASSFSLALGGYLADTQYF
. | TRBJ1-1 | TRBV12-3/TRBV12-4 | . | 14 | TGTGCCAGCAGTGCCCAGGCCATTGGCACTGAAGCTTTCTTT | CASSAQAIGTEAFF
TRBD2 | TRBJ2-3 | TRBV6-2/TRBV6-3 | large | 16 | TGTGCCAGCAGTTTAAGTCTAGCGGGGATCACAGATACGCAGTATTTT | CASSLSLAGITDTQYF
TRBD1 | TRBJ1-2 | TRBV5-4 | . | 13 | TGTGCCAGCAGCTCGAGGGGACAGGGATCCAATACCTTC | CASSSRGQGSNTF
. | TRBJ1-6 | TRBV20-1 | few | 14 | TGCAGTGCTGGTACAACAGGGTCGGGCTCACCCCTCCACTTT | CSAGTTGSGSPLHF
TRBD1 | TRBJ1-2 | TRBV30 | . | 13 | TGTGCCTGGAGGAATACAGGGGTCCATGGCTACACCTTC | CAWRNTGVHGYTF
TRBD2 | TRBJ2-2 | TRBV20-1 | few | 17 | TGCAGTGCTAGCCCCGGACTAGCGGGAGCCGACACCGGGGAGCTGTTTTTT | CSASPGLAGADTGELFF
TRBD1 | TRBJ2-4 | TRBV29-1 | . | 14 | TGCAGCGTTGGACACAGGGGGGCCAAAAACATTCAGTACTTC | CSVGHRGAKNIQYF
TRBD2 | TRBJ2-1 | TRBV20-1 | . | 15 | TGCAGTGCTAGGTCCGGGACTAGCGGCTACAATGAGCAGTTCTTC | CSARSGTSGYNEQFF
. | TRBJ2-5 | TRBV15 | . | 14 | TGTGCCACCAGCGCCCGCCTGGCGGGGGAGACCCAGTACTTC | CATSARLAGETQYF
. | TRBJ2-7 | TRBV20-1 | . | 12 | TGCAGTGCCCAACAGTCAGCAGGCGAGCAGTACTTC | CSAQQSAGEQYF
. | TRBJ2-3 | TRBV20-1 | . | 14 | TGCAGTGCCACGGGTATAGCGGACACAGATACGCAGTATTTT | CSATGIADTDTQYF
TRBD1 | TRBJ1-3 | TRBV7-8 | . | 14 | TGTGCCAGCAGCCTGACAGGGGTAGGAAACACCATATATTTT | CASSLTGVGNTIYF
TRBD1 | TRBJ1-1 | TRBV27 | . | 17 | TGTGCCAGCAGTTACCGTCCGGGACAGGGAGGAAACACTGAAGCTTTCTTT | CASSYRPGQGGNTEAFF
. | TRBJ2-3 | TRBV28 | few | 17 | TGTGCCAGCAGCCCCTCAAGCCTTAGCGTACCAACAGATACGCAGTATTTT | CASSPSSLSVPTDTQYF
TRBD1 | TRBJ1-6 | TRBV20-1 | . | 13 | TGCAGTGCTGAGACAGGGGCGGGTTCACCCCTCCACTTT | CSAETGAGSPLHF
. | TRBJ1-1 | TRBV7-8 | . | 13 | TGTGCCAGCAGCGCGAGGTTGAACACTGAAGCTTTCTTT | CASSARLNTEAFF